Listed below are T cell receptor beta chains from one sample, sequenced in a study of shared clonotypes between healthy human individuals. Profiling relied on immunoSEQ multiplex PCR, and the TCRdb table lists in-frame clones only, not all of them. The sample yields over 850,000 clones, more than 75% seen once. What was sequenced was memory CD4+ T cells from PBMCs. The receptors stem from a young man in good health. Some clones in this sample may be carry-over from other donors' samples. Both conserved end residues are part of each CDR3. The order of the fields is clone size, V gene, J gene, D gene, CDR3 DNA, CDR3 protein. The D gene is left open where the match is weak. The size field is filled for only some rows; it gives once, few, many or a size class.

-	TRBV6-6	TRBJ1-2	TRBD1	TGTGCCAGCCTGATCGGGACAGGGGGTCCATATGGCTACACCTTC	CASLIGTGGPYGYTF
once	TRBV7-2	TRBJ2-5	-	TGTGCCAGCAGCTCCCGGGACGGCCGGTACCAAGAGACCCAGTACTTC	CASSSRDGRYQETQYF
few	TRBV7-2	TRBJ2-4	-	TGTGCCAGCAGCCCCTATTCCGTTGGGGAAAACATTCAGTACTTC	CASSPYSVGENIQYF
-	TRBV18	TRBJ1-5	-	TGTGCCAGCTCACCAGAAACCGACAGCCAGCCCCAGCATTTT	CASSPETDSQPQHF
-	TRBV5-1	TRBJ1-1	-	TGCGCCAGCAGCTTAGGGATGGGGGATGAAGCTTTCTTT	CASSLGMGDEAFF
many	TRBV30	TRBJ1-1	-	TGTGCCTGGAGATCAGAGAACACTGAAGCTTTCTTT	CAWRSENTEAFF
few	TRBV7-9	TRBJ2-5	TRBD2	TGTGCCAGCAACAAAGGGCAGCCTAGCGGACAAGAGACCCAGTACTTC	CASNKGQPSGQETQYF
-	TRBV6-1	TRBJ2-3	-	TGTGCCAGCAGTCAGGGGGGGCCGAGAGATACGCAGTATTTT	CASSQGGPRDTQYF
-	TRBV18	TRBJ1-5	-	TGTGCCAGCTCACCGGGAAGTGACAGGCCCCAGCATTTT	CASSPGSDRPQHF
-	TRBV9	TRBJ2-3	TRBD1	TGTGCCAGCAGCATTCGGACAGGGGGCGTGCATACGCAGTATTTT	CASSIRTGGVHTQYF
few	TRBV19	TRBJ2-2	TRBD2	TGTGCCAGTAACGCCGGACTAGCAATAAGCGGGGAGCTGTTTTTT	CASNAGLAISGELFF
-	TRBV7-3	TRBJ2-5	TRBD2	TGTGCCAGCAGCTTAAGGGAAGCGGGAGAGCAAGAGACCCAGTACTTC	CASSLREAGEQETQYF
-	TRBV4-2	TRBJ2-3	-	TGTGCCAGCAGCCAGAACACAGATACGCAGTATTTT	CASSQNTDTQYF
-	TRBV5-1	TRBJ2-7	-	TGCGCCAGCAGCTGGGACACCCTAAGCCCCTACGAGCAGTACTTC	CASSWDTLSPYEQYF
-	TRBV11-3	TRBJ2-1	-	TGTGCCAGCAGCCCCTCCGGGGGAGTCGTGAATGAGCAGTTCTTC	CASSPSGGVVNEQFF
-	TRBV15	TRBJ2-5	-	TGTGCCACCAGCAGCCCGGATCAGGGGTCGTACGAGACCCAGTACTTC	CATSSPDQGSYETQYF
-	TRBV9	TRBJ2-6	-	TGTGCCAGCAGCGTAGAGGATGGTAGCTCTGGGGCCAACGTCCTGACTTTC	CASSVEDGSSGANVLTF
-	TRBV28	TRBJ2-5	-	TGTGCCCACTCGAGGGGGGAGACCCAGTACTTC	CAHSRGETQYF
-	TRBV28	TRBJ1-2	-	TGTGCCAGCAGCCGCAATACTCTCACGTATGGCTACACCTTC	CASSRNTLTYGYTF
-	TRBV7-2	TRBJ2-7	-	TGTGCCAGCAGCTTAGCCGACCACAGGACCGCCTTATCCGAGCAGTACTTC	CASSLADHRTALSEQYF
-	TRBV7-3	TRBJ1-1	-	TGTGCCAGCAGCTTATCGGGGGAGAACACTGAAGCTTTCTTT	CASSLSGENTEAFF
-	TRBV19	TRBJ2-2	TRBD2	TGTGCCAGTAGTATTCATAGGGGACTAGCGGGAACCGGGGAGCTGTTTTTT	CASSIHRGLAGTGELFF
-	TRBV28	TRBJ2-5	TRBD2	TGTGCCAGCAACGGGGGGAGGCAAGGAGAGACCCAGTACTTC	CASNGGRQGETQYF
-	TRBV15	TRBJ2-4	-	TGTGCCACCAGCAGATCTCGAGAAAGAGCCAAAAACATTCAGTACTTC	CATSRSRERAKNIQYF
-	TRBV6-5	TRBJ2-7	TRBD1	TGTGCCAGCAGCCGGACAGGGGGCCGCTCCTACGAGCAGTACTTC	CASSRTGGRSYEQYF
-	TRBV6-1	TRBJ1-1	-	TGTGCCAGCGGACTGGGGGACACTGAAGCTTTCTTT	CASGLGDTEAFF
-	TRBV28	TRBJ2-1	TRBD2	TGTGCCAGCATGAGGACTAGGACTTATAATGAGCAGTTCTTC	CASMRTRTYNEQFF
-	TRBV5-4	TRBJ1-1	-	TGTGCCAGCAGCTTGGGTCCGGCGAACACTGAAGCTTTCTTT	CASSLGPANTEAFF
-	TRBV5-1	TRBJ2-1	TRBD1	TGCGCCAGCAGCTTGGAGGGACAGGGGAGACACAATGAGCAGTTCTTC	CASSLEGQGRHNEQFF
-	TRBV27	TRBJ2-1	TRBD2	TGTGCCAGCACCACCCGGATACTAGCGGGAGACAATGAGCAGTTCTTC	CASTTRILAGDNEQFF
-	TRBV5-6	TRBJ2-1	-	TGTGCCAGCAGCAAAGACCTGAGCTCCTACAATGAGCAGTTCTTC	CASSKDLSSYNEQFF
-	TRBV6-1	TRBJ1-1	-	TGTGCCAGCAGCGTGGTGGGAGAGACTGAAGCTTTCTTT	CASSVVGETEAFF
-	TRBV6-6	TRBJ2-1	-	TGTGCCAGCAGTTACTCGCCGGTAGCCCGGGATGAGCAGTTCTTC	CASSYSPVARDEQFF
-	TRBV5-1	TRBJ1-6	TRBD1	TGCGCCAGCGCGGGACAGGGAAATATGGCCCTCCACTTT	CASAGQGNMALHF
-	TRBV5-1	TRBJ2-5	-	TGCGCCACCTCCGTCCAGGGGGGCTGGCAAGAGACCCAGTACTTC	CATSVQGGWQETQYF
-	TRBV28	TRBJ1-5	-	TGTGCCAGCAGTTTGGGTACAGGCAATCAGCCCCAGCATTTT	CASSLGTGNQPQHF